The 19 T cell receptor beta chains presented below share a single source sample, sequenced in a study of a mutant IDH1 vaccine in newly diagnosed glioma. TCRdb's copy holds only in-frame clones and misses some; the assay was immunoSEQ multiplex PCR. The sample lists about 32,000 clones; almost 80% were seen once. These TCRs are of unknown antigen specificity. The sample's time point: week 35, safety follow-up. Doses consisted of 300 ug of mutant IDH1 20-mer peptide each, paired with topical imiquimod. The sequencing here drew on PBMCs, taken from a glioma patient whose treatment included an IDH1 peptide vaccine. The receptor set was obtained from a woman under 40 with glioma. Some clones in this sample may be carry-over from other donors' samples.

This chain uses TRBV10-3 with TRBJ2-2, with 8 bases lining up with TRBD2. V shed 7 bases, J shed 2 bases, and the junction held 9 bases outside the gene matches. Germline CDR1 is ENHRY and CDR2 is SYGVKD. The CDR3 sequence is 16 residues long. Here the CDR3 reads CAITPTSELNTGELFF. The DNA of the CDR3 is TGTGCCATCACCCCGACTAGCGAACTAAACACCGGGGAGCTGTTTTTT.

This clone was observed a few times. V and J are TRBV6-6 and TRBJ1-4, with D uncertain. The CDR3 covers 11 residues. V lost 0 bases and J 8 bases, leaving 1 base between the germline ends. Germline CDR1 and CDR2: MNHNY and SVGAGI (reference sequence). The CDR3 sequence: CASSYSEKLFF. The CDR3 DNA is TGTGCCAGCAGTTACTCGGAAAAACTGTTTTTT.

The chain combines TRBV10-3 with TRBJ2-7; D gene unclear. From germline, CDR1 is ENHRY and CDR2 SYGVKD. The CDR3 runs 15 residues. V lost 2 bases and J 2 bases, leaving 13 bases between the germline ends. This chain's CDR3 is CAISEPTYTPYEQYF. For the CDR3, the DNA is TGTGCCATCAGTGAGCCGACATATACCCCCTACGAGCAGTACTTC.

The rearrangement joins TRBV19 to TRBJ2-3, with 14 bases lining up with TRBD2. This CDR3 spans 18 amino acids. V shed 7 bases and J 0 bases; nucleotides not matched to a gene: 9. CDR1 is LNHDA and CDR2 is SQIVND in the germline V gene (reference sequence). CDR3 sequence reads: CASNDGTSGSGSTDTQYF. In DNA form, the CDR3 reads TGTGCCAGTAACGACGGGACTAGCGGGAGCGGCAGCACAGATACGCAGTATTTT.

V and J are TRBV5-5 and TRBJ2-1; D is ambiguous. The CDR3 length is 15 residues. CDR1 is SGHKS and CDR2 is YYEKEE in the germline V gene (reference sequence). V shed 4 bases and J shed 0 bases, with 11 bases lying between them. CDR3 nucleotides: TGTGCCAGCAGCCAAGGCCCCAGCTCCTACAATGAGCAGTTCTTC. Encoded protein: CASSQGPSSYNEQFF.

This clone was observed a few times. The CDR3 sequence is CACRRAGLDTEAFF. In DNA form, the CDR3 reads TGTGCCTGCCGGAGGGCAGGGCTGGACACTGAAGCTTTCTTT. The J gene is TRBJ1-1, the V gene TRBV19; D might be TRBD1 (5 bases). V was clipped by 11 bases and J by 3 bases, with 19 bases between them. Germline CDR1 LNHDA, CDR2 SQIVND (reference sequence). The CDR3 spans 14 residues.

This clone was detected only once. The CDR3 DNA reads TGTGCCAGCAGCTTAGGGGGGACCTACGAGCAGTACTTC. It is translated as CASSLGGTYEQYF. The chain links TRBV7-8 to TRBJ2-7; D may be TRBD1 or TRBD2 (5 bases each). V was pared by 1 base and J by 2 bases, with 6 bases between. The CDR3 has 13 amino acids. Germline V gene sequence: CDR1 SGHVS, CDR2 FQNEAQ.

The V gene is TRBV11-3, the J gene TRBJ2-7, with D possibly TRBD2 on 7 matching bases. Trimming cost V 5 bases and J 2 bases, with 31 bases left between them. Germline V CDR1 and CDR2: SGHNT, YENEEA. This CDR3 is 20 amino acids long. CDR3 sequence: CASSLSGGRGTRQQTYEQYF. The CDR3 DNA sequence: TGTGCCAGCAGCCTATCTGGAGGGAGGGGGACGAGGCAACAAACCTACGAGCAGTACTTC.

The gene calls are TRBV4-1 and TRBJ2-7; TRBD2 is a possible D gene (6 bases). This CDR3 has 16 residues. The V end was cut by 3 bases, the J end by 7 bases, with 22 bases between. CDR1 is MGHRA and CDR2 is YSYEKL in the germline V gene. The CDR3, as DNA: TGCGCCAGCAGCCACGTGGCCCGGGACTCCCTTAGAGAGCAGTACTTC. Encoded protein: CASSHVARDSLREQYF.

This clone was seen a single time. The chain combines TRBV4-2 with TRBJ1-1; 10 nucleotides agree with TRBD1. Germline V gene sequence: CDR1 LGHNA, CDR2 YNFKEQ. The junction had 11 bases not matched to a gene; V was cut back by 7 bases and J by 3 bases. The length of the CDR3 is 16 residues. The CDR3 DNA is TGTGCCAGCAACAATGGACAGGGGGGAGGGGACACTGAAGCTTTCTTT. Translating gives CASNNGQGGGDTEAFF.

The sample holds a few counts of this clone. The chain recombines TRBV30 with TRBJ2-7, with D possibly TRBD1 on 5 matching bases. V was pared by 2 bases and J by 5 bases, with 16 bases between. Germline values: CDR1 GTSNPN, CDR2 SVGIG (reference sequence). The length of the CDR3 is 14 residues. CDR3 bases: TGTGCCTGGAGTACGGCAGGGTCGGTTCACGAGCAGTACTTC. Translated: CAWSTAGSVHEQYF.

The CDR3 nucleotides are TGTGCCAGTAGTAGACTAGTCGCGAACACCGGGGAGCTGTTTTTT. Translating it yields CASSRLVANTGELFF. This chain links TRBV19 with TRBJ2-2, with D perhaps matching TRBD2 (6 bases). CDR3 length: 15 residues. Trimming removed 4 bases from V and 0 bases from J, with 9 bases in between. The germline gives CDR1 LNHDA, CDR2 SQIVND (reference sequence).

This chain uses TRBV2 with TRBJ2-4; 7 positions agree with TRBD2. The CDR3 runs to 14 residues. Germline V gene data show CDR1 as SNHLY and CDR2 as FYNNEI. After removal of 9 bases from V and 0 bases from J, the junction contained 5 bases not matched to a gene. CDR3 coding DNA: TGTGCCAGTCGGACGGGGGGAGCCAAAAACATTCAGTACTTC. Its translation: CASRTGGAKNIQYF.

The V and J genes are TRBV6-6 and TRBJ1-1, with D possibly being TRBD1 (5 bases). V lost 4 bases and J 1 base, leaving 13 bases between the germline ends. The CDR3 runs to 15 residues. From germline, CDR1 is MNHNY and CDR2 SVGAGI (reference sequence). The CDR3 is CASSWGGTGNTEAFF. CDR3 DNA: TGTGCCAGCAGTTGGGGAGGAACAGGGAACACTGAAGCTTTCTTT.

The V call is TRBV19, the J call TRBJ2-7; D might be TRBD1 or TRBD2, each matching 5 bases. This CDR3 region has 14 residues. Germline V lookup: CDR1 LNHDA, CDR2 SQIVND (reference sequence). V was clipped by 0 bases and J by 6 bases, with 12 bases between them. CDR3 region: CASSIDLGAAEQYF. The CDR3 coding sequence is TGTGCCAGTAGTATAGATCTCGGGGCGGCCGAGCAGTACTTC.

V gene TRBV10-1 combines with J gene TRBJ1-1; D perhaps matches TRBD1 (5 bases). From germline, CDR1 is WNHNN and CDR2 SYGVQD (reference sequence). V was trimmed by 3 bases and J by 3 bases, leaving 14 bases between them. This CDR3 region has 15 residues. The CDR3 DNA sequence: TGCGCCAGCAGTGATAGCAGGGCTCTGCACACTGAAGCTTTCTTT. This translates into CASSDSRALHTEAFF.

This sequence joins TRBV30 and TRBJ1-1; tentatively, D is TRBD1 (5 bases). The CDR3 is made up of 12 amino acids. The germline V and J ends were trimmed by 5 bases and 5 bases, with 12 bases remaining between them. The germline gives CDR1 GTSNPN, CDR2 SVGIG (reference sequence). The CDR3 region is CAWGQWGTEAFF. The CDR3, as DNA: TGTGCCTGGGGGCAGTGGGGGACTGAAGCTTTCTTT.

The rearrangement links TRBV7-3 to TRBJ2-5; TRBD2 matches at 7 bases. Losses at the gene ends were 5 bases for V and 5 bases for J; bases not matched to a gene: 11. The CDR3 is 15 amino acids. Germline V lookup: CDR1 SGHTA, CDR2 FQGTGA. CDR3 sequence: CASSQGEGRQETQYF. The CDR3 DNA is TGTGCCAGCAGCCAAGGGGAGGGGCGCCAGGAGACCCAGTACTTC.

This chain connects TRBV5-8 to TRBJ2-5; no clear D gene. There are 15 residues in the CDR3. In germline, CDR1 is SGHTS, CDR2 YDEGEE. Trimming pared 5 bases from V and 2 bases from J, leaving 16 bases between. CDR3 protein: CASSPGVGRQETQYF. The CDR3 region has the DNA TGTGCCAGCAGTCCCGGCGTCGGCCGACAAGAGACCCAGTACTTC.